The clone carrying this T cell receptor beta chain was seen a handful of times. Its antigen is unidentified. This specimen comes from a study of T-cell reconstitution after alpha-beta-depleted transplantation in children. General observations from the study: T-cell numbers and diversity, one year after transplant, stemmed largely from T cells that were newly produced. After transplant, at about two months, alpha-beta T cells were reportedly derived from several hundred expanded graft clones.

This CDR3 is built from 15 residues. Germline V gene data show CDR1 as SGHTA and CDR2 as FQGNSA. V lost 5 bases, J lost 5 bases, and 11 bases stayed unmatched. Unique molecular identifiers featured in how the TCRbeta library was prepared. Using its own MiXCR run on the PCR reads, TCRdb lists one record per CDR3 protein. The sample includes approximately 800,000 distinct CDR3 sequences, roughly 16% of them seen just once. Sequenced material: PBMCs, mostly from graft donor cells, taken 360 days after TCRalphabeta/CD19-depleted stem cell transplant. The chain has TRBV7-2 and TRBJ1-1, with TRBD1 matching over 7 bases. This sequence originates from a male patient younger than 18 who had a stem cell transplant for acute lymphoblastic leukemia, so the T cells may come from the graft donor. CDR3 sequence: CASSARQGEGTEAFF. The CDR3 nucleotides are TGTGCCAGCAGCGCCCGACAGGGAGAGGGAACTGAAGCTTTCTTT.